The 29 T cell receptor beta chains below come from one sample, sequenced in a study of blood T cell repertoires in COVID-19. Assay used: immunoSEQ multiplex PCR; TCRdb lists only in-frame clones, some missing. The sample lists about 250,000 clones; more than 75% were seen once. The specimen sequenced was PBMCs or T cells enriched from blood (not recorded which). The receptors were sampled from a young man who had recovered from COVID-19.

The V and J genes are TRBV7-9 and TRBJ1-1; 7 bases map to TRBD1. Germline-derived CDR1 and CDR2 are SEHNR and FQNEAQ (reference sequence). Losses at the gene ends were 4 bases for V and 1 base for J; bases not matched to a gene: 6. This CDR3 is 15 amino acids long. The CDR3 DNA is TGTGCCAGCAGCTCAGGGGGACTGAGGAACACTGAAGCTTTCTTT. It is translated as CASSSGGLRNTEAFF.

This clone was counted a few times. The rearrangement uses TRBV30 and TRBJ1-5; 7 bases match TRBD1. V dropped 0 bases and J dropped 3; count of bases not matched to a gene: 5. This CDR3 is built from 15 residues. Germline V gene data show CDR1 as GTSNPN and CDR2 as SVGIG (reference sequence). The CDR3 DNA follows: TGTGCCTGGAGTGTACGCGACAGGGTCAATCAGCCCCAGCATTTT. This codes for CAWSVRDRVNQPQHF.

This chain joins TRBV12-3 or TRBV12-4 and TRBJ1-1; D gene ambiguous. The CDR3 contains 11 residues. With 7 bases removed from V and 3 bases from J, the gap between germline ends came to 6 bases. This chain's CDR3 is CASTPYTEAFF. Written as DNA, the CDR3 is TGTGCCAGCACCCCGTACACTGAAGCTTTCTTT.

The V call is TRBV4-1, the J call TRBJ2-7, with D perhaps TRBD2 (6 bases). Germline assignment: CDR1 MGHRA and CDR2 YSYEKL. The CDR3 consists of 15 residues. V shed 5 bases and J shed 4 bases, with 18 bases lying between them. The CDR3 reads CASSYSGKGSYEQYF. The CDR3 DNA reads TGCGCCAGCAGCTATAGCGGAAAGGGCTCATACGAGCAGTACTTC.

This chain joins TRBV6-1 and TRBJ2-5; the D gene is possibly TRBD1 (6 bases). The CDR3 totals 15 residues. Germline V gives CDR1 MNHNS, CDR2 SASEGT. The V and J ends lost 2 bases and 5 bases respectively, with 15 bases between them. CDR3 coding DNA: TGTGCCAGCAGTGAACTGGGCAGGGGAAGGGAGACCCAGTACTTC. This gives the protein CASSELGRGRETQYF.

The genes are TRBV5-1 and TRBJ2-1, with TRBD2 matching over 9 bases. The CDR3 length is 16 residues. CDR1 and CDR2 from the germline V gene are SGHRS and YFSETQ. The V segment lost 4 bases and the J segment 2 bases; nucleotides outside the gene matches: 7. The chain's CDR3 is CASSTDSGSPYNEQFF. The CDR3 nucleotides are TGCGCCAGCAGCACAGATAGCGGGAGCCCCTACAATGAGCAGTTCTTC.

V and J are TRBV7-8 and TRBJ2-2; weak D call: TRBD1 (6 bases). The V and J ends lost 5 bases and 1 base respectively, with 8 bases between them. The CDR3 is 14 amino acids. Per germline, CDR1 SGHVS and CDR2 FQNEAQ. The CDR3, as DNA: TGTGCCAGCAGCCTGGGACAGAACACCGGGGAGCTGTTTTTT. This sequence encodes CASSLGQNTGELFF.

The chain couples TRBV6-6 to TRBJ1-2, with 11 bases fitting TRBD1. This CDR3 comprises 15 residues. Trimming cost V 5 bases and J 6 bases; bases outside gene matches: 8. Germline values: CDR1 MNHNY, CDR2 SVGAGI (reference sequence). CDR3 sequence reads: CASSGQGATGHGYTF. In DNA, the CDR3 is TGTGCCAGCAGTGGACAGGGGGCCACCGGTCATGGCTACACCTTC.

This clone was recorded a few times. The chain carries TRBV4-1 and TRBJ1-5; D is unclear. The CDR3 spans 14 residues. Germline CDR1 reads MGHRA; CDR2 reads YSYEKL. Between the trimmed V and J ends, which lost 1 base and 2 bases, there was a span of 6 bases. The CDR3 here is CASSQGPGNQPQHF. The DNA for the CDR3 is TGCGCCAGCAGCCAAGGGCCTGGCAATCAGCCCCAGCATTTT.

The chain links TRBV14 to TRBJ2-5, with D perhaps matching TRBD2 (6 bases). V lost 1 base to trimming and J lost 1 base, with 13 bases between them. The germline CDR1 and CDR2 sequences are SGHDN and FVKESK. There are 16 residues in the CDR3. CDR3 nucleotides: TGTGCCAGCAGCCAAGGGGAGGTAGGGCGCCAAGAGACCCAGTACTTC. The encoded protein is CASSQGEVGRQETQYF.

This chain uses TRBV3-1 (or the pseudogene TRBV3-2) with TRBJ2-1, with TRBD2 identical over 8 bases. The CDR3 spans 13 residues. V shed 0 bases, J shed 14 bases, and the junction held 6 bases outside the gene matches. Germline CDR1 reads LGHDT; CDR2 reads YNNKEL (reference sequence). CDR3 residues: CASSQDTGTRKFF. CDR3 nucleotides: TGTGCCAGCAGCCAAGATACGGGGACTAGAAAGTTCTTC.

The CDR3 region is CASSQEKTSGNYNEQFF. CDR3 DNA: TGTGCCAGCAGCCAAGAAAAAACTAGCGGCAACTACAATGAGCAGTTCTTC. The rearrangement links TRBV3-1 (or the pseudogene TRBV3-2) to TRBJ2-1, with 8 bases aligning to TRBD2. Germline CDR1 LGHDT, CDR2 YNNKEL (reference sequence). Trimming removed 0 bases from V and 3 bases from J; junction bases left unmatched: 7. This CDR3 has 17 residues.

This clone was observed once. V is TRBV7-2 and J is TRBJ1-5; D is possibly TRBD1 (6 bases). This CDR3 has 18 amino acids. Germline CDR1 SGHTA, CDR2 FQGNSA. V lost 6 bases and J 7 bases, leaving 28 bases between the germline ends. The CDR3 protein is CASRVLRRDTTFRQPQHF. The CDR3 DNA is TGTGCCAGCAGAGTACTTCGTCGGGACACGACTTTTCGGCAGCCCCAGCATTTT.

The chain has TRBV28 and TRBJ2-2; 11 bases agree with TRBD1. The ends lost 5 bases at V and 2 bases at J; junction bases unmatched: 4. The CDR3 covers 16 residues. Per germline, CDR1 MDHEN and CDR2 SYDVKM. This CDR3 reads CASSLRTGGNTGELFF. The CDR3 DNA sequence: TGTGCCAGCAGTCTCCGGACAGGGGGCAACACCGGGGAGCTGTTTTTT.

CDR3 sequence: CASSYDRDLYEQYF. In DNA, the CDR3 is TGTGCCAGCTCATACGACAGGGACCTATACGAGCAGTACTTC. J is TRBJ2-7 and V is TRBV18, with TRBD1 matching over 7 bases. Looked up from germline, CDR1 is KGHSH and CDR2 is LQKENI. The CDR3 spans 14 residues. V lost 5 bases and J lost 4; bases outside the gene matches: 8.

The genes are TRBV6-5 and TRBJ1-6, with TRBD1 matching over 7 bases. The J segment lost 7 bases and the V segment lost 8 bases, leaving 5 bases of the junction unmatched. This CDR3 region has 13 residues. Germline loops: CDR1 MNHEY, CDR2 SVGAGI. The CDR3 is CASAGQKNSPLHF. The DNA of the CDR3 is TGTGCCAGCGCGGGACAGAAAAATTCACCCCTCCACTTT.

V usage is TRBV6-6 and J usage is TRBJ2-5, with 7 positions matching TRBD1. The CDR3 totals 15 residues. The germline V gene has CDR1 MNHNY and CDR2 SVGAGI (reference sequence). The trim removed 4 bases at V and 2 bases at J, leaving 7 bases unmatched. The CDR3 DNA reads TGTGCCAGCAGTTCCGGGGACAGCAATCAAGAGACCCAGTACTTC. This encodes CASSSGDSNQETQYF.

This chain joins TRBV27 and TRBJ2-1; D perhaps matches TRBD1 (5 bases). The CDR3 spans 16 residues. Trimming removed 0 bases at V and 6 bases at J, with 15 bases between. Germline V gene lookup returns CDR1 MNHEY and CDR2 SMNVEV (reference sequence). CDR3 residues: CASSLSDLGRVNEQFF. CDR3 nucleotides: TGTGCCAGCAGTTTATCCGATTTGGGCAGGGTCAATGAGCAGTTCTTC.

This chain uses TRBV3-1 (or the pseudogene TRBV3-2) with TRBJ1-1, with D hard to call. Germline V gene data show CDR1 as LGHDT and CDR2 as YNNKEL (reference sequence). The V end was cut by 4 bases, the J end by 5 bases, with 17 bases between. CDR3 length: 15 residues. The DNA for the CDR3 is TGTGCCAGCAGCCCCATCGGGTCGGATAGGACTGAAGCTTTCTTT. Translating gives CASSPIGSDRTEAFF.

The rearrangement links TRBV5-1 to TRBJ1-1; 7 bases agree with TRBD1. Trimming removed 4 bases from V and 1 base from J; junction bases left unmatched: 10. CDR1 and CDR2 (germline): SGHRS, YFSETQ. The CDR3 is 16 amino acids. The CDR3 spells CASSPDATGKNTEAFF. The CDR3 bases are TGCGCCAGCAGCCCAGATGCGACAGGGAAGAACACTGAAGCTTTCTTT.

This sequence joins TRBV5-1 and TRBJ1-3, with D unclear. CDR1 and CDR2 from the germline V gene are SGHRS and YFSETQ. The CDR3 consists of 16 residues. V lost 0 bases and J 0 bases, leaving 10 bases between the germline ends. This chain's CDR3 is CASSLAAGRSGNTIYF. The CDR3 DNA reads TGCGCCAGCAGCTTGGCTGCAGGCCGCTCTGGAAACACCATATATTTT.

This chain connects TRBV11-2 to TRBJ1-2; TRBD1 aligns across 10 bases. CDR1 is SGHAT, CDR2 FQNNGV, per germline. The CDR3 is 17 residues long. After removal of 2 bases from V and 2 bases from J, the junction contained 8 bases not matched to a gene. The CDR3: CASSLSPWGQGNYGYTF. The CDR3 nucleotides are TGTGCCAGCAGCTTATCCCCCTGGGGACAGGGGAACTATGGCTACACCTTC.

This clone was counted once. The chain joins TRBV11-2 to TRBJ2-5, with a possible D match to TRBD2 (5 bases). Germline V CDR1 and CDR2: SGHAT, FQNNGV. V lost 0 bases and J lost 0, with 5 bases in between. The CDR3 totals 14 residues. The CDR3, as DNA: TGTGCCAGCAGCTTAGACGGGAACCAAGAGACCCAGTACTTC. Its translation is CASSLDGNQETQYF.

This chain uses TRBV9 with TRBJ1-1, with D possibly matching TRBD1 (5 bases). This CDR3 region has 14 residues. The V gene's germline CDR1 is SGDLS and CDR2 YYNGEE. The ends were cut back, 0 bases at V and 8 bases at J, with 14 bases in the middle. The CDR3 bases are TGTGCCAGCAGCGTAGAGGGGCGAGATGGGGAAGCTTTCTTT. It yields the protein CASSVEGRDGEAFF.

The chain couples TRBV19 to TRBJ1-4; the match to TRBD1 covers 7 bases. V lost 8 bases to trimming and J lost 0 bases; unmatched junction nucleotides: 9. This CDR3 contains 16 residues. The germline gives CDR1 LNHDA, CDR2 SQIVND (reference sequence). In DNA, the CDR3 is TGTGCCAGTTCCGGGACAGCACAAGCAACTAATGAAAAACTGTTTTTT. This translates into CASSGTAQATNEKLFF.

The rearrangement uses TRBV27 and TRBJ1-5; possible D gene TRBD1, 5 bases. The V gene's germline CDR1 is MNHEY and CDR2 SMNVEV (reference sequence). CDR3 size: 14 residues. Trimming left V 6 bases short and J 3 bases short, with 12 bases between. The DNA for the CDR3 is TGTGCCAGCAGCCTGCAGGGCGTCAATCAGCCCCAGCATTTT. Residues: CASSLQGVNQPQHF.

This chain uses TRBV2 with TRBJ1-1; TRBD1 might be the D (5 bases). Trimming took 3 bases from V and 3 from J, leaving 8 bases between them. CDR3 length equals 13 residues. Germline V gene sequence: CDR1 SNHLY, CDR2 FYNNEI. The CDR3 nucleotides are TGTGCCAGCAGTGACGACAGTGACACTGAAGCTTTCTTT. It is translated as CASSDDSDTEAFF.

This clone came up a few times. In DNA, the CDR3 is TGTGCCAGCAGCCCAGGATGGGCCACACTTGGCTACACCTTC. This gives the protein CASSPGWATLGYTF. The rearrangement links TRBV7-2 to TRBJ1-2, with D uncertain. The V end was cut by 5 bases, the J end by 7 bases, with 17 bases between. CDR3 length equals 14 residues. Germline V gene data show CDR1 as SGHTA and CDR2 as FQGNSA.

This chain connects TRBV30 to TRBJ1-2, with D tentatively TRBD1 (6 bases). In germline, CDR1 is GTSNPN, CDR2 SVGIG (reference sequence). Trimming stripped 8 bases from V and 1 base from J, with 8 bases between. This CDR3 has 11 residues. The CDR3 nucleotides read TGTGCCCAGGACAGTAACTATGGCTACACCTTC. It translates to CAQDSNYGYTF.